The clone carrying this TCR beta chain was detected a few times. Germline CDR1 reads LNHDA; CDR2 reads SQIVND (reference sequence). This CDR3 spans 15 amino acids. Losses at the gene ends were 5 bases for V and 3 bases for J; bases not matched to a gene: 7. This entry belongs to a study of control samples from healthy donors and cancer patients. TCRdb's table, derived via immunoSEQ multiplex PCR, lists solely in-frame clones and lacks some. The data hold 90,000 to 150,000 clones, with roughly 90% observed a single time. Material: blood. This chain joins TRBV19 and TRBJ2-7; the match to TRBD1 covers 10 bases. The TCR was taken from a woman in her late teens or twenties in good health. The CDR3 is CASSPWGTGVYEQYF. The CDR3 DNA follows: TGTGCCAGTAGTCCCTGGGGGACAGGGGTCTACGAGCAGTACTTC.